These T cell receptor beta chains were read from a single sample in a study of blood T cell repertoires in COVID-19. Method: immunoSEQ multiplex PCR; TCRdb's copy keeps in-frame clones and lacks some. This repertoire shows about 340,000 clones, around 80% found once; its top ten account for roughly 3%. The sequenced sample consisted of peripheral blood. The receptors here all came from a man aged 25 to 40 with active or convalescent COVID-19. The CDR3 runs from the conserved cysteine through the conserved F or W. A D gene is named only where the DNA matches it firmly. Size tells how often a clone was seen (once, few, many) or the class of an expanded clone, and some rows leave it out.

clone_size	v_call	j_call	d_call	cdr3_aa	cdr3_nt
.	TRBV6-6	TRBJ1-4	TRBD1	CASSRGTATNEKLFF	TGTGCCAGCAGCCGAGGGACAGCAACTAATGAAAAACTGTTTTTT
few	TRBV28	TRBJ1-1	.	CASSSGMNTEAFF	TGTGCCAGCAGTTCAGGGATGAACACTGAAGCTTTCTTT
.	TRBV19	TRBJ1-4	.	CASSIVGSEKLFF	TGTGCCAGTAGTATAGTTGGGAGCGAAAAACTGTTTTTT
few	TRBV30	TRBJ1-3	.	CACRRGNTIYF	TGTGCCTGCCGGCGGGGAAACACCATATATTTT
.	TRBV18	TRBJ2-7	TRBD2	CASSPRGYLAGGKSYEQYF	TGTGCCAGCTCACCGCGAGGGTACCTAGCGGGAGGGAAATCCTACGAGCAGTACTTC
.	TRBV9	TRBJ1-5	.	CASSVGGNNQPQHF	TGTGCCAGCAGCGTAGGAGGAAACAATCAGCCCCAGCATTTT
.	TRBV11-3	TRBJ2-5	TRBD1	CASGDRVFRETQYF	TGTGCCTCAGGGGACAGGGTCTTTCGAGAGACCCAGTACTTC
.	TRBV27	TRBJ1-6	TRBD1	CASSLLDRGRSPLHF	TGTGCCAGCAGTTTACTAGACAGGGGCAGATCACCCCTCCACTTT
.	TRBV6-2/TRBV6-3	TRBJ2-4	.	CASSWPTPLWGVAKNIQYF	TGTGCCAGCAGTTGGCCGACACCCCTCTGGGGGGTTGCCAAAAACATTCAGTACTTC
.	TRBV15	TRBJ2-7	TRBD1	CATSPGQEISEQYF	TGTGCCACCAGCCCGGGACAGGAGATTAGCGAGCAGTACTTC
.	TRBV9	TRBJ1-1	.	CASSLTRGGDTEAFF	TGTGCCAGCAGTCTGACCCGAGGGGGAGACACTGAAGCTTTCTTT
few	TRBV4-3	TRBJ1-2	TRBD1	CASSQVVKGANYGYTF	TGCGCCAGCAGCCAAGTCGTGAAGGGGGCGAACTATGGCTACACCTTC
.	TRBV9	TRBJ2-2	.	CASSRQPPENTGELFF	TGTGCCAGCAGCCGACAGCCCCCTGAGAACACCGGGGAGCTGTTTTTT
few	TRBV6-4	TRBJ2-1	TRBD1	CASSDGTGGNEQFF	TGTGCCAGCAGTGACGGGACAGGGGGCAATGAGCAGTTCTTC
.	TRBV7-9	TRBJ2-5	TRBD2	CASSLGAGARETQYF	TGTGCCAGCAGCTTAGGAGCGGGAGCTCGGGAGACCCAGTACTTC
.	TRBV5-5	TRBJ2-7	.	CASSFTTGYPYEQYF	TGTGCCAGCAGCTTCACGACGGGTTACCCCTACGAGCAGTACTTC
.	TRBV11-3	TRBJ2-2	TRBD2	CASSSLAVRSGELFF	TGTGCCAGCAGCTCCCTAGCGGTCCGGAGCGGGGAGCTGTTTTTT
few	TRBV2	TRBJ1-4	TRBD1	CASRSTGNEKLFF	TGTGCCAGCAGGTCGACAGGGAATGAAAAACTGTTTTTT
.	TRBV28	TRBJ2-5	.	CASSLDRGGQETQYF	TGTGCCAGCAGTCTAGATAGGGGTGGCCAAGAGACCCAGTACTTC
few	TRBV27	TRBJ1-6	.	CASSFLTGPNSNSPLHF	TGTGCCAGCAGTTTTTTGACAGGACCCAATTCGAATTCACCCCTCCACTTT
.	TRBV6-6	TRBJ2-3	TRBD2	CASSPWTSGGRGDTQYF	TGTGCCAGCAGTCCTTGGACTAGCGGGGGGAGGGGAGATACGCAGTATTTT
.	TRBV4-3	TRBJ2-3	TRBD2	CASSLFAGTSSTDTQYF	TGCGCCAGCAGCCTATTCGCCGGGACTAGCAGCACAGATACGCAGTATTTT
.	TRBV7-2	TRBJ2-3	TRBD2	CASSLAGGADTQYF	TGTGCCAGCAGCTTAGCGGGAGGGGCAGATACGCAGTATTTT
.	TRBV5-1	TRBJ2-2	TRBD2	CASSRPGLAGGYTGELFF	TGCGCCAGCAGCCGGCCGGGACTAGCGGGGGGTTACACCGGGGAGCTGTTTTTT
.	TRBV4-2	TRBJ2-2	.	CASSQDEATSNTGELFF	TGTGCCAGCAGCCAAGACGAGGCGACCTCGAACACCGGGGAGCTGTTTTTT
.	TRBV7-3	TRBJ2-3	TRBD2	CASSSGGASTDTQYF	TGTGCCAGCAGCTCCGGGGGGGCTAGCACAGATACGCAGTATTTT
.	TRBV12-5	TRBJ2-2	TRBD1	CASGLVYRGRDGELFF	TGTGCTAGTGGTTTGGTCTACAGGGGAAGGGACGGGGAGCTGTTTTTT
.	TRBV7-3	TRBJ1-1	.	CASSFLEGGEAFF	TGTGCCAGCAGCTTCTTGGAAGGCGGTGAAGCTTTCTTT
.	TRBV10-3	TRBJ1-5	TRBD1	CAIKDRADSNQPQHF	TGTGCCATCAAGGACAGGGCAGATAGCAATCAGCCCCAGCATTTT
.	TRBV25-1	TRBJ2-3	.	CASSDTPWSTDTQYF	TGTGCCAGCAGTGATACACCTTGGAGCACAGATACGCAGTATTTT
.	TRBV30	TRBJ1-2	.	CAWSRMWVGSANYGYTF	TGTGCCTGGAGCAGGATGTGGGTGGGCTCCGCTAACTATGGCTACACCTTC
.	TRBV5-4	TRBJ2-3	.	CASSSPAESTDTQYF	TGTGCCAGCAGCTCACCAGCGGAAAGCACAGATACGCAGTATTTT
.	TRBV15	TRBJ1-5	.	CATSRDTAWASNQPQHF	TGTGCCACCAGCAGAGATACCGCGTGGGCGAGCAATCAGCCCCAGCATTTT
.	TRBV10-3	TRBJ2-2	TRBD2	CAITAGVTNTGELFF	TGTGCCATCACAGCGGGGGTTACGAACACCGGGGAGCTGTTTTTT
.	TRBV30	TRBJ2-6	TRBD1	CACNRGAGANVLTF	TGTGCCTGTAACAGGGGGGCTGGGGCCAACGTCCTGACTTTC
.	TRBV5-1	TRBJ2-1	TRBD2	CASRLAGAGYNEQFF	TGCGCCAGCAGATTAGCGGGAGCGGGGTACAATGAGCAGTTCTTC
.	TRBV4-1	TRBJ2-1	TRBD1	CASSHTGDLNEQFF	TGCGCCAGCAGCCATACAGGGGACCTGAATGAGCAGTTCTTC
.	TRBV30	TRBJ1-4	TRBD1	CAWSVGTGAGKLFF	TGTGCCTGGAGTGTCGGGACAGGGGCTGGAAAACTGTTTTTT
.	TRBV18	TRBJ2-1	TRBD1	CASSPPRQGENLEQFF	TGTGCCAGCTCACCACCGCGACAGGGGGAGAACCTTGAGCAGTTCTTC
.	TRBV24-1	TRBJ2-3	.	CATSDPAPRQISTDTQYF	TGTGCCACCAGTGATCCCGCCCCCAGACAGATTAGCACAGATACGCAGTATTTT
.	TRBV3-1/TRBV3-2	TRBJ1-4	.	CASSQDWAGAEEKLFF	TGTGCCAGCAGCCAAGATTGGGCGGGGGCGGAAGAAAAACTGTTTTTT
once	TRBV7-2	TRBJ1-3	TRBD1	CASSKQTGPGNTIYF	TGTGCCAGCAGCAAACAGACAGGGCCTGGAAACACCATATATTTT
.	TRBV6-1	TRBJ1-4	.	CASSEGPGAEKLFF	TGTGCCAGCAGTGAAGGACCGGGAGCAGAAAAACTGTTTTTT
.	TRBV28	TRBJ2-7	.	CASRREQVAYEQYF	TGTGCCAGCAGACGGGAGCAAGTGGCCTACGAGCAGTACTTC
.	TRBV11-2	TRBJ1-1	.	CASSYSRQAMNTEAFF	TGTGCCAGCAGTTATTCCCGACAGGCTATGAACACTGAAGCTTTCTTT
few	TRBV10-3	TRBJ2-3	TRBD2	CAISSGGLAPDTQYF	TGTGCCATCAGTTCCGGTGGACTAGCCCCAGATACGCAGTATTTT